These 18 T cell receptor beta chains share one sample of origin, sequenced in a study of T-cell memory formation after mild COVID-19. TCRdb re-called the 5' RACE reads with MiXCR, one entry per CDR3 protein. The sample records roughly 250,000 distinct CDR3 sequences, 16% being singletons. Sequenced input: PBMCs or a T cell subset sorted from them (not recorded which). The source of these receptors is a man between 18 and 35 years old who had mild COVID-19 (a few samples of this study predate the infection). Cell type and time point are not known.

The chain carries TRBV5-6 and TRBJ2-1; 9 bases are shared with TRBD1. The germline V gene has CDR1 SGHDT and CDR2 YYEEEE. The trim removed 4 bases at V and 10 bases at J, leaving 12 bases unmatched. The CDR3 totals 15 residues. The CDR3 DNA follows: TGTGCCAGCAGCACTATCCGGGACAGGGTTGGCGAGCAGTTCTTC. Its translation: CASSTIRDRVGEQFF.

This chain links TRBV5-1 with TRBJ1-6; no firm D call. Looked up from germline, CDR1 is SGHRS and CDR2 is YFSETQ. Trimming stripped 3 bases from V and 3 bases from J, with 7 bases between. This CDR3 spans 14 amino acids. The DNA for the CDR3 is TGCGCCAGCAGCTCGAAGAGCTATAATTCACCCCTCCACTTT. Amino acid sequence: CASSSKSYNSPLHF.

The J gene is TRBJ2-4, the V gene TRBV27; D gene unclear. V was pared by 7 bases and J by 0 bases, with 10 bases between. CDR1 MNHEY and CDR2 SMNVEV come from the germline V gene (reference sequence). The CDR3 length is 14 residues. The CDR3 reads CASTNELAKNIQYF. CDR3 DNA sequence: TGTGCCAGCACGAACGAGCTAGCCAAAAACATTCAGTACTTC.

This clonotype was seen a handful of times. The chain couples TRBV11-2 to TRBJ2-1, with unresolved D. CDR3 length: 16 amino acids. V was clipped by 5 bases and J by 1 base, with 15 bases between them. Germline V gene lookup returns CDR1 SGHAT and CDR2 FQNNGV. CDR3 bases: TGTGCCAGCAGCCGCTCCCGATGGGATTCCTACAATGAGCAGTTCTTC. The encoded protein is CASSRSRWDSYNEQFF. The whole variable domain, remainder taken from reference TRBV11-2 and TRBJ2-1, is EAGVAQSPRYKIIEKRQSVAFWCNPISGHATLYWYQQILGQGPKLLIQFQNNGVVDDSQLPKDRFSAERLKGVDSTLKIQPAKLEDSAVYLCASSRSRWDSYNEQFFGPGTRLTVL.

This clonotype has only a few counts. This chain links TRBV6-2 or TRBV6-3 with TRBJ1-2; D is unresolved. The CDR3 is made up of 12 amino acids. Trimming removed 4 bases from V and 5 bases from J, with 8 bases in between. Per the germline V gene, CDR1 is MNHEY and CDR2 is SVGEGT. CDR3 nucleotides: TGTGCCAGCAGTTTCCTGACATATGGCTACACCTTC. This encodes CASSFLTYGYTF.

This clonotype has a handful of counts. The chain has TRBV6-2 or TRBV6-3 and TRBJ2-3, with D perhaps matching TRBD2 (6 bases). The V end lost 1 base, the J end lost 5 bases, and 25 bases lay between the germline ends. The germline V gene has CDR1 MNHEY and CDR2 SVGEGT. This CDR3 has 19 residues. CDR3 sequence reads: CASSYYGSLSGLEGDTQYF. In nucleotides, the CDR3 is TGTGCCAGCAGTTACTACGGGTCTTTATCCGGACTGGAGGGAGATACGCAGTATTTT.

The chain links TRBV12-3 or TRBV12-4 to TRBJ2-1, with unresolved D. Trimming stripped 4 bases from V and 6 bases from J, with 22 bases between. This CDR3 is built from 17 residues. The CDR3 protein is CASSSAMSARSGNEQFF. The CDR3 nucleotides are TGTGCCAGCAGTTCGGCTATGTCAGCTCGAAGTGGCAATGAGCAGTTCTTC.

The table lists this clonotype with a few counts. V gene TRBV4-3 combines with J gene TRBJ2-3; D is unclear. Trimming cost V 0 bases and J 0 bases, with 7 bases left between them. The germline gives CDR1 LGHNA, CDR2 YSLEER. This CDR3 contains 15 residues. Written as DNA, the CDR3 is TGCGCCAGCAGCCAAGATTCTAGGAGCACAGATACGCAGTATTTT. Protein sequence: CASSQDSRSTDTQYF.

This clonotype has just a few counts. The chain is built from TRBV9 and TRBJ2-6; D is undetermined. The length of the CDR3 is 15 residues. Deletions cut 0 bases from V and 2 bases from J, with 6 bases between. Looked up from germline, CDR1 is SGDLS and CDR2 is YYNGEE. CDR3 loop: CASSVGGTGANVLTF. The CDR3 DNA reads as TGTGCCAGCAGCGTAGGGGGAACTGGGGCCAACGTCCTGACTTTC.

This clonotype was seen a few times. This sequence joins TRBV11-2 and TRBJ2-5, with TRBD2 as a possible D gene (5 bases). This CDR3 has 13 residues. The germline V gene has CDR1 SGHAT and CDR2 FQNNGV. V lost 5 bases to trimming and J lost 4 bases, with 11 bases between them. Here the CDR3 reads CASSPNRGETQYF. The CDR3 DNA reads as TGTGCCAGCAGCCCAAACCGGGGAGAGACCCAGTACTTC.

This clonotype was observed a handful of times. The chain is built from TRBV4-1 and TRBJ2-2, with D hard to call. Trimming took off 2 bases at V and 2 bases at J, with 12 bases between the two ends. The CDR3 has 16 residues. Per the germline V gene, CDR1 is MGHRA and CDR2 is YSYEKL. CDR3: CASSQKWKGNTGELFF. In DNA, the CDR3 is TGCGCCAGCAGCCAAAAATGGAAGGGCAACACCGGGGAGCTGTTTTTT.

This clonotype was recorded a few times. The J gene is TRBJ2-1, the V gene TRBV4-1, with 7 bases fitting TRBD2. Germline CDR1 and CDR2: MGHRA and YSYEKL. V was clipped by 0 bases and J by 7 bases; unmatched bases: 6. The CDR3 consists of 15 residues. CDR3 in amino acids: CASSQDQTGGNEQFF. In DNA form, the CDR3 reads TGCGCCAGCAGCCAAGATCAAACGGGGGGAAATGAGCAGTTCTTC.

This CDR3 is CASSQDVQGATDTQYF. Written as DNA, the CDR3 is TGCGCCAGCAGCCAAGATGTTCAGGGGGCTACAGATACGCAGTATTTT. The rearrangement links TRBV4-3 to TRBJ2-3, with 8 bases lining up with TRBD1. The CDR3 consists of 16 residues. Per germline, CDR1 LGHNA and CDR2 YSLEER. V shed 0 bases, J shed 3 bases, and the junction held 5 bases outside the gene matches.

The chain carries TRBV18 and TRBJ2-1; no reliable D call. Germline CDR1 is KGHSH and CDR2 is LQKENI. V gave up 1 base and J gave up 5 bases, with 9 bases separating them. The CDR3 is 14 residues long. This CDR3 is CASSPLIADNEQFF. For the CDR3, the DNA is TGTGCCAGCTCACCACTGATCGCCGACAATGAGCAGTTCTTC.

This clonotype was detected a few times. The V call is TRBV7-2, the J call TRBJ2-5; D unclear. There are 15 residues in the CDR3. With 4 bases removed from V and 5 bases from J, the gap between germline ends came to 17 bases. Germline V gene sequence: CDR1 SGHTA, CDR2 FQGNSA. The chain's CDR3 is CASSSSSSDWETQYF. CDR3 nucleotide sequence: TGTGCCAGCAGCTCATCATCCAGCGACTGGGAGACCCAGTACTTC.

The chain combines TRBV12-3 or TRBV12-4 with TRBJ1-2; 7 bases fit TRBD1. The J segment lost 5 bases and the V segment lost 0 bases, leaving 15 bases of the junction unmatched. The CDR3 is 18 residues long. This chain's CDR3 is CASSLATGSGQEPYGYTF. The CDR3 DNA reads TGTGCCAGCAGTTTAGCCACCGGAAGCGGACAGGAGCCATATGGCTACACCTTC.

The chain recombines TRBV7-2 with TRBJ1-2; D uncertain. The CDR3 extends over 13 amino acids. Per the germline V gene, CDR1 is SGHTA and CDR2 is FQGNSA. Trimming removed 5 bases at V and 5 bases at J, with 12 bases between. The CDR3 here is CASSPRRGYGYTF. DNA of the CDR3: TGTGCCAGCAGCCCCCGTAGAGGGTATGGCTACACCTTC. The whole variable domain, filled in from reference TRBV7-2 and TRBJ1-2, reads GAGVSQSPSNKVTEKGKDVELRCDPISGHTALYWYRQSLGQGLEFLIYFQGNSAPDKSGLPSDRFSAERTGGSVSTLTIQRTQQEDSAVYLCASSPRRGYGYTFGSGTRLTVV.

This clonotype was seen a single time. The V call is TRBV24-1, the J call TRBJ1-2; D is unresolved. V lost 5 bases, J lost 7 bases, and 10 bases lay in between. The germline CDR1 and CDR2 sequences are KGHDR and SFDVKD. This CDR3 has 12 residues. The CDR3 DNA reads TGTGCCACCAGTGTTGATCACTCTGGCTACACCTTC. It is translated as CATSVDHSGYTF.